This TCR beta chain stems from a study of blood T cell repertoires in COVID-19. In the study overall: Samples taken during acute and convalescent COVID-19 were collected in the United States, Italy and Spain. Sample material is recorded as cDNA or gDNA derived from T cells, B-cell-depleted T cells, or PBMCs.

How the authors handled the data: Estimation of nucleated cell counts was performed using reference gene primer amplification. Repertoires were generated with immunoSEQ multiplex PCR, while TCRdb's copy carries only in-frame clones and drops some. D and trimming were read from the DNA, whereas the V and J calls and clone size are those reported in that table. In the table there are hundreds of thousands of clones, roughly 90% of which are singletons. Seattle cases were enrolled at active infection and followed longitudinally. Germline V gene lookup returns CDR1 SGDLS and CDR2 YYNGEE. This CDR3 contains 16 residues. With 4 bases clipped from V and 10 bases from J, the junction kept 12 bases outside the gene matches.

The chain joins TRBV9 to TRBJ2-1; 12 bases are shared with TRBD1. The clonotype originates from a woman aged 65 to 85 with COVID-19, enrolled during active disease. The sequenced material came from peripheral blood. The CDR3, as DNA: TGTGCCAGCAGCTCCGACGCGGGACAGGGGGCGCACGAGCAGTTCTTC. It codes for CASSSDAGQGAHEQFF. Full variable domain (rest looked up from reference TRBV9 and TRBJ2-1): DSGVTQTPKHLITATGQRVTLRCSPRSGDLSVYWYQQSLDQGLQFLIQYYNGEERAKGNILERFSAQQFPDLHSELNLSSLELGDSALYFCASSSDAGQGAHEQFFGPGTRLTVL.